One sample yielded the 23 T cell receptor beta chains listed below, sequenced in a study of regulatory T cells in long-lasting Graves disease. Both iRepertoire HTBI primers and Arm-PCR of CDR3 regions were used to build the TCR beta libraries. TCRdb re-derived calls from the multiplex PCR reads in MiXCR, one entry per CDR3 protein. Among 530,000 or so distinct CDR3 sequences, roughly 12% were seen once, and the ten largest hold roughly 10%. Time point: newly diagnosed GD, antithyroid drugs for less than 3 months. Generation of the TCR library employed RNA extracted from PBMCs. The sample also formed part of further work on T cells in Graves' hyperthyroidism and ophthalmopathy.

The sample in question was peripheral blood mononuclear cells (PBMCs), obtained at new diagnosis, from a patient treated with antithyroid drugs. Receptors were obtained from a man aged 25-40 years with Graves disease.

V is TRBV7-8 and J is TRBJ1-4; D call uncertain. The CDR3 extends over 16 amino acids. The germline CDR1 and CDR2 sequences are SGHVS and FQNEAQ. Trimming took off 5 bases at V and 5 bases at J, with 18 bases between the two ends. CDR3 sequence reads: CASSPDHAGLNEKLFF. In DNA form, the CDR3 reads TGTGCCAGCAGCCCGGATCATGCGGGATTAAATGAAAAACTGTTTTTT.

Details on this clonotype: A much bigger clone sits one base away, suggesting this may be a read error. V gene TRBV30 combines with J gene TRBJ2-2; D might be TRBD2 (5 bases). The CDR3 is 13 amino acids. Per germline, CDR1 GTSNPN and CDR2 SVGIG (reference sequence). CDR3 region: CAWKSSYAGELSF. CDR3 DNA: TGTGCCTGGAAGTCTAGCTACGCCGGGGAGCTGTCTTTT.

Ten or more counts support this clonotype. This chain uses TRBV7-9 with TRBJ2-5, with 12 bases lining up with TRBD2. The trim removed 3 bases at V and 3 bases at J, leaving 5 bases unmatched. Per the germline V gene, CDR1 is SEHNR and CDR2 is FQNEAQ (reference sequence). This CDR3 contains 16 residues. This CDR3 is CASSFLAGGSKETQYF. The CDR3 DNA is TGTGCCAGCAGCTTTCTAGCGGGAGGGTCGAAAGAGACCCAGTACTTC.

This clonotype has at least ten counts. The chain couples TRBV12-3 or TRBV12-4 to TRBJ2-3; 14 nucleotides agree with TRBD2. V gave up 3 bases and J gave up 1 base; unmatched junction bases: 12. This CDR3 is built from 20 residues. The CDR3: CASSFPSGTSGSGGTDTQYF. As DNA, the CDR3 is TGTGCCAGCAGTTTCCCCTCCGGGACTAGCGGGAGTGGGGGCACAGATACGCAGTATTTT.

The V call is TRBV7-9, the J call TRBJ1-5, with D maybe TRBD1 (5 bases). The length of the CDR3 is 12 residues. Trimming took off 8 bases at V and 6 bases at J, with 11 bases between the two ends. Looked up from germline, CDR1 is SEHNR and CDR2 is FQNEAQ (reference sequence). The CDR3 bases are TGTGCCAGCGGGAGGGGCGGTCAGCCCCAGCATTTT. Its protein is CASGRGGQPQHF.

This clonotype appeared many times. The V gene is TRBV6-2 or TRBV6-3, the J gene TRBJ1-6; the D gene is possibly TRBD1 (6 bases). The ends were cut back, 0 bases at V and 5 bases at J, with 23 bases in the middle. This CDR3 is built from 20 residues. CDR1 and CDR2 (germline): MNHEY, SVGEGT. The CDR3 region is CASSYSYRDIPRGDNSPLHF. The CDR3 bases are TGTGCCAGCAGTTACTCCTACCGGGACATCCCGCGTGGGGATAATTCACCCCTCCACTTT.

V is TRBV20-1 and J is TRBJ2-1; D unresolved. Trimming removed 2 bases at V and 4 bases at J, with 12 bases between. The CDR3 is 14 residues long. Looked up from germline, CDR1 is DFQATT and CDR2 is SNEGSKA (reference sequence). This CDR3 reads CSARRDPSYNEQFF. In nucleotides, the CDR3 is TGCAGTGCTAGACGCGATCCTTCTTACAATGAGCAGTTCTTC.

At least ten counts were recorded for this clonotype. The chain joins TRBV27 to TRBJ1-2; unclear D gene. The germline V gene encodes CDR1 MNHEY and CDR2 SMNVEV (reference sequence). The germline V and J ends were trimmed by 0 bases and 4 bases, with 12 bases remaining between them. The CDR3 totals 15 residues. The CDR3 reads CASSLSRADGYGYTF. CDR3 bases: TGTGCCAGCAGTTTATCGAGAGCAGATGGCTATGGCTACACCTTC.

Concerning this clonotype itself: Possible read error: a much larger clone is one base away. This sequence joins TRBV7-2 and TRBJ2-7; TRBD1 is a possible D gene (5 bases). V gave up 7 bases and J gave up 6 bases, with 16 bases separating them. Germline V CDR1 and CDR2: SGHTA, FQGNSA. CDR3 length equals 13 residues. CDR3 amino acids: CASNERGGLEQYF. The CDR3 DNA sequence: TGTGCCAGCAACGAAAGGGGTGGGCTCGAGCAGTACTTC.

The rearrangement joins TRBV6-2 or TRBV6-3 to TRBJ1-6; D is perhaps TRBD1 (5 bases). The germline V gene encodes CDR1 MNHEY and CDR2 SVGEGT. V was clipped by 5 bases and J by 6 bases, with 14 bases between them. CDR3 length: 15 amino acids. The CDR3 is CASSLQGWINSPLHF. Here the CDR3 DNA reads TGTGCCAGCAGTCTCCAGGGATGGATTAATTCACCCCTCCACTTT.

This clonotype was observed a handful of times. The rearrangement joins TRBV5-1 to TRBJ2-2; no clear D. CDR1 is SGHRS and CDR2 is YFSETQ in the germline V gene. The CDR3 has 13 amino acids. Trimming left V 0 bases short and J 3 bases short, with 3 bases between. The CDR3 DNA sequence: TGCGCCAGCAGCTTGGACCACACCGGGGAGCTGTTTTTT. This sequence encodes CASSLDHTGELFF. The variable domain in full, completed from reference TRBV5-1 and TRBJ2-2, reads KAGVTQTPRYLIKTRGQQVTLSCSPISGHRSVSWYQQTPGQGLQFLFEYFSETQRNKGNFPGRFSGRQFSNSRSEMNVSTLELGDSALYLCASSLDHTGELFFGEGSRLTVL.

The sample holds many counts of this clonotype. This chain joins TRBV2 and TRBJ2-7; unclear D gene. The CDR3 covers 12 residues. With 7 bases removed from V and 6 bases from J, the gap between germline ends came to 13 bases. From germline, CDR1 is SNHLY and CDR2 FYNNEI. The CDR3 spells CASKPDVGEQYF. The CDR3 DNA reads as TGTGCCAGCAAACCGGACGTGGGCGAGCAGTACTTC.

The table lists this clonotype with many counts. The CDR3 DNA sequence: TGCAGTGCCTCTGGGCTAGCGGGAGGGTTGGATGAGCAGTTCTTC. Protein: CSASGLAGGLDEQFF. The chain couples TRBV20-1 to TRBJ2-1, with 12 bases that match TRBD2. The CDR3 loop spans 15 amino acids. J lost 8 bases, V lost 6 bases, and 11 bases had no gene match. Germline V gives CDR1 DFQATT, CDR2 SNEGSKA (reference sequence).

This clonotype was seen many times. The V and J genes are TRBV2 and TRBJ1-1; TRBD1 might be the D (5 bases). The CDR3 totals 20 residues. Germline lookup yields CDR1 SNHLY and CDR2 FYNNEI. The V end was cut by 4 bases, the J end by 1 base, with 28 bases between. CDR3 loop: CASSAVYLQGYLPANTEAFF. The DNA of the CDR3 is TGTGCCAGCAGTGCCGTATACCTCCAGGGCTACCTTCCTGCGAACACTGAAGCTTTCTTT.

This clonotype was observed many times. J is TRBJ2-5 and V is TRBV24-1, with D possibly being TRBD1 (6 bases). Trimming pared 5 bases from V and 5 bases from J, leaving 20 bases between. This CDR3 is 16 amino acids long. Germline values: CDR1 KGHDR, CDR2 SFDVKD. CDR3 sequence reads: CATSAPLAGAGETQYF. CDR3 nucleotides: TGTGCCACCAGTGCCCCCCTCGCAGGGGCTGGGGAGACCCAGTACTTC.

This clonotype occurred many times. The rearrangement joins TRBV6-2 or TRBV6-3 to TRBJ2-5; the match to TRBD2 covers 12 bases. V lost 0 bases to trimming and J lost 5 bases; unmatched junction nucleotides: 13. CDR1 MNHEY and CDR2 SVGEGT come from the germline V gene. CDR3 length: 19 amino acids. CDR3 DNA sequence: TGTGCCAGCAGTTACTCGATTCGTTCTAGCGGGAGGGGTGAGGAGACCCAGTACTTC. Translation gives CASSYSIRSSGRGEETQYF.

The V and J genes are TRBV15 and TRBJ2-1; D tentatively fits TRBD1 or TRBD2 (5 bases each). The germline CDR1 and CDR2 sequences are LNHNV and YYDKDF (reference sequence). V was clipped by 4 bases and J by 6 bases, with 7 bases between them. The CDR3 loop spans 12 amino acids. CDR3 sequence: CATSTGTNEQFF. Written as DNA, the CDR3 is TGTGCCACCAGCACCGGGACCAATGAGCAGTTCTTC. The full variable domain, its missing parts supplied by reference TRBV15 and TRBJ2-1, is DAMVIQNPRYQVTQFGKPVTLSCSQTLNHNVMYWYQQKSSQAPKLLFHYYDKDFNNEADTPDNFQSRRPNTSFCFLDIRSPGLGDTAMYLCATSTGTNEQFFGPGTRLTVL.

This clonotype was counted at least ten times. The germline gene is not matched at one end of the junction; a read error may be the cause. The V and J genes are TRBV3-1 and TRBJ2-1; 11 nucleotides align to TRBD2. CDR3 length: 12 amino acids. Germline V gene data show CDR1 as LGHDT and CDR2 as YNNKEL (reference sequence). Written as DNA, the CDR3 is TGTGCCAGCAGCCGGGGACTAGCGGATCATAACTTC. As protein: CASSRGLADHNF.

Regarding this clonotype: Because the CDR3 is missing its conserved closing phenylalanine or tryptophan, this is likely a read error. DNA of the CDR3: TGTGCCAGCTCACCACCGTCGGCGGGAGGGGCCCACGAGCAGTACCTC. This sequence encodes CASSPPSAGGAHEQYL. The rearrangement uses TRBV18 and TRBJ2-7; 9 bases match TRBD2. This CDR3 is 16 amino acids long. The trim removed 0 bases at V and 5 bases at J, leaving 8 bases unmatched. Germline lookup yields CDR1 KGHSH and CDR2 LQKENI.

This clonotype was seen repeatedly, ten times or more. V usage is TRBV7-9 and J usage is TRBJ1-1; D remains ambiguous. V lost 3 bases, J lost 8 bases, and 4 bases lay in between. This CDR3 contains 10 residues. CDR1 and CDR2 from the germline V gene are SEHNR and FQNEAQ (reference sequence). The CDR3 reads CASSFGEAFF. CDR3 nucleotide sequence: TGTGCCAGCAGCTTCGGGGAAGCTTTCTTT.

At least ten counts were recorded for this clonotype. CDR3 bases: TGCGCCAGCAGCGGGGTACGGATGAACACTGAAGCTTTCTTT. Translation gives CASSGVRMNTEAFF. This rearrangement joins TRBV5-1 to TRBJ1-1; D is undetermined. Looked up from germline, CDR1 is SGHRS and CDR2 is YFSETQ. CDR3 length equals 14 residues. The V gene lost 4 bases and the J gene lost 0 bases, with 10 bases spanning the gap.

The chain employs TRBV12-3 or TRBV12-4 and TRBJ1-1; D perhaps matches TRBD1 (6 bases). V shed 7 bases and J shed 4 bases, with 22 bases lying between them. This CDR3 contains 16 residues. The CDR3 reads CASNPERGQMITEAFF. The DNA for the CDR3 is TGTGCCAGCAATCCCGAACGAGGACAGATGATCACTGAAGCTTTCTTT.

This clonotype was observed a few times. The chain employs TRBV4-1 and TRBJ2-7, with D perhaps matching TRBD2 (6 bases). The CDR3 sequence is 15 residues long. The V and J ends lost 1 base and 7 bases respectively, with 17 bases between them. In germline, CDR1 is MGHRA, CDR2 YSYEKL. CDR3 amino acids: CASSQAGGLRSEQYF. The CDR3 DNA is TGCGCCAGCAGCCAAGCCGGGGGTTTAAGGTCGGAGCAGTACTTC.